The rows below give T cell receptor beta chains drawn from one sample of a study of T cell responses to AZD1222 COVID-19 vaccine. This table comes from immunoSEQ multiplex PCR, and its TCRdb copy is limited to in-frame clones, with some not included. The sample shows 150,000 to 200,000 clones, around 90% of them seen only once. Sequences were derived from peripheral blood, sampled 28 days after the second AZD1222 dose. The source is an adult who received the AZD1222 COVID-19 vaccine. The conserved cysteine and the conserved F or W are not part of the CDR3 here. Fields, in order: D gene, J gene, V gene, CDR3 protein. D genes are given only for firm matches.

>TRBD2|TRBJ2-7|TRBV14
ASIGLANEQY
>TRBD2|TRBJ2-1|TRBV6-5
ASSYFLTSGYNEQF
>TRBD2|TRBJ2-5|TRBV7-3
ASSLAGTSGREETQY
>.|TRBJ1-2|TRBV5-1
ASSLDPTAVARYGYT
>TRBD1|TRBJ1-3|TRBV5-5
ASSFAQGSGNTIY
>TRBD1|TRBJ1-2|TRBV2
ASTGQPNYGYT
>.|TRBJ2-2|TRBV6-1
ASSEDPATGELF
>.|TRBJ1-3|TRBV2
ASDQATGNTIY
>.|TRBJ1-4|TRBV27
ASSSDSSNEKLF
>TRBD1|TRBJ1-2|TRBV6-5
ASRRDSSYGYT
>TRBD1|TRBJ2-1|TRBV10-3
AIGGGQGSYNEQF
>.|TRBJ2-3|TRBV19
ASSILGAITDTQY
>.|TRBJ1-1|TRBV4-1
ASSQEPGLGNTEAF
>TRBD2|TRBJ2-3|TRBV3-1/TRBV3-2
ASSQGTSGRLDTQY
>.|TRBJ1-5|TRBV5-4
ASSLQGRNQPQH
>TRBD2|TRBJ2-5|TRBV7-8
ASSLERGGRETQY
>.|TRBJ1-3|TRBV7-6
ASSFFDRQTSGNTIY